This T cell receptor beta chain was observed in a study of blood T cells in healthy people across ages. The amount of total RNA extracted per sample was at least 5 micrograms. CDR3 length equals 15 residues. With V trimmed by 1 base and J by 7 bases, 9 bases remained unmatched. Germline V gene data show CDR1 as SQVTM and CDR2 as ANQGSEA. Combining a sample-barcoded 5' primer with a J-beta primer mix, a second PCR ran for roughly 7 to 12 cycles. TCRdb reanalysed the 5' RACE reads using MiXCR and keeps one entry per CDR3 protein. The sample shows 630,000 or so distinct CDR3 sequences, approximately 30% of them seen only once. This clonotype was recorded at least ten times.

The chain couples TRBV29-1 to TRBJ1-2; 10 bases line up with TRBD1. This TCR was sampled from an elderly woman in good health. The specimen sequenced was blood. The CDR3 spells CSVEAPGTGVGGYTF. In DNA form, the CDR3 reads TGCAGCGTTGAAGCCCCCGGGACAGGGGTGGGTGGCTACACCTTC.